This section outlines one T cell receptor (beta chain) sequence together with its context. In the authors' workflow: How many nucleated cells were present was estimated from reference gene primer amplification. Clones were read by immunoSEQ multiplex PCR, and TCRdb kept only the in-frame ones, dropping some. The V and J calls and clone size were taken over from that table, and D and trimming were inferred from the DNA. The profile shows under 300,000 clones, about 83% of them singletons. This entry belongs to a study of blood T cell repertoires in COVID-19. Study at large: Acute-phase and convalescent COVID-19 samples originated in the United States, Italy and Spain. PBMCs, B-cell-depleted T cells, or T cells were the source of the cDNA or gDNA that made up the material.

The CDR3 length is 14 residues. Trimming shortened V by 0 bases and J by 7 bases, and 12 bases separated the two germline ends. Germline CDR1 and CDR2: LNHNV and YYDKDF (reference sequence). The sample taken for sequencing was peripheral blood. This chain joins TRBV15 and TRBJ1-1; weak D call: TRBD1 (5 bases). The receptor was derived from a man aged 80 or over with acute or convalescent COVID-19. CDR3 nucleotide sequence: TGTGCCACCAGCAGAGACCGGGGGTTTTATGAAGCTTTCTTT. It translates to CATSRDRGFYEAFF. Together with reference TRBV15 and TRBJ1-1, the CDR3 gives the full variable domain: DAMVIQNPRYQVTQFGKPVTLSCSQTLNHNVMYWYQQKSSQAPKLLFHYYDKDFNNEADTPDNFQSRRPNTSFCFLDIRSPGLGDTAMYLCATSRDRGFYEAFFGQGTRLTVV.